The subject of this entry is one T cell receptor (beta chain). The data derive from a study of blood T cell repertoires in COVID-19. Only in-frame clones appear in the TCRdb table, and some are missing; sequencing was by immunoSEQ multiplex PCR. This sample has about 220,000 clones, with around 80% found just once. Sequences were obtained from PBMCs or T cells enriched from blood (not recorded which). The sequence came from a man in his forties who had recovered from COVID-19.

The CDR3 coding sequence is TGTGCCAGCAGCGAGATCGGGGACACCGGGGAGCTGTTTTTT. This codes for CASSEIGDTGELFF. The chain carries TRBV7-9 and TRBJ2-2; possibly TRBD2 for D (5 bases). The CDR3 contains 14 residues. V gave up 5 bases and J gave up 3 bases, with 10 bases separating them. Germline-derived CDR1 and CDR2 are SEHNR and FQNEAQ (reference sequence). The whole variable domain, remainder taken from reference TRBV7-9 and TRBJ2-2, is DTGVSQNPRHKITKRGQNVTFRCDPISEHNRLYWYRQTLGQGPEFLTYFQNEAQLEKSRLLSDRFSAERPKGSFSTLEIQRTEQGDSAMYLCASSEIGDTGELFFGEGSRLTVL.